These 25 T cell receptor beta chains were all obtained from the same sample, sequenced in a study of blood T cell repertoires in COVID-19. Measured with immunoSEQ multiplex PCR; TCRdb has only the in-frame clones, and not every one. The data hold 100,000 to 150,000 clones, with 80% observed a single time. Sample: peripheral blood. The receptor set was obtained from a human donor in a cohort sampled during active COVID-19.

V is TRBV7-2 and J is TRBJ2-3, with 10 nucleotides matching TRBD2. Losses at the gene ends were 5 bases for V and 12 bases for J; bases not matched to a gene: 14. The CDR3 consists of 15 residues. CDR1 and CDR2 from the germline V gene are SGHTA and FQGNSA. CDR3 sequence: CASSDGGLAGVGQYF. The CDR3 nucleotides read TGTGCCAGCAGCGACGGTGGGCTAGCGGGGGTGGGACAGTATTTT.

This clone turned up a few times. J is TRBJ1-1 and V is TRBV7-9; D is unresolved. Trimming removed 7 bases from V and 1 base from J, with 13 bases in between. The CDR3 length is 14 residues. Germline CDR1 reads SEHNR; CDR2 reads FQNEAQ (reference sequence). CDR3 bases: TGTGCCAGCACCCCTTTCCGGTCGAACACTGAAGCTTTCTTT. Its protein is CASTPFRSNTEAFF. The variable domain in full, with the rest retrieved from reference TRBV7-9 and TRBJ1-1, is DTGVSQNPRHKITKRGQNVTFRCDPISEHNRLYWYRQTLGQGPEFLTYFQNEAQLEKSRLLSDRFSAERPKGSFSTLEIQRTEQGDSAMYLCASTPFRSNTEAFFGQGTRLTVV.

The chain uses TRBV28 and TRBJ2-7, with 9 bases that match TRBD2. V lost 5 bases, J lost 6 bases, and 14 bases stayed unmatched. The CDR3 loop spans 16 amino acids. CDR1 and CDR2 from the germline V gene are MDHEN and SYDVKM. In DNA form, the CDR3 reads TGTGCCAGCAGTCTGAACCTGGCGGGAGGGCCGGGCGAGCAGTACTTC. This codes for CASSLNLAGGPGEQYF.

The CDR3 DNA sequence: TGTGCCAGCAGCCAAAGGGGACTAGCGGCCGTTTACTCCTACGAGCAGTACTTC. This gives the protein CASSQRGLAAVYSYEQYF. The chain employs TRBV11-2 and TRBJ2-7; 11 nucleotides align to TRBD2. The CDR3 runs 18 residues. The germline V gene has CDR1 SGHAT and CDR2 FQNNGV. J gave up 0 bases and V 5 bases, and 12 bases lay outside the gene matches.

The chain is built from TRBV13 and TRBJ1-2; D is unclear. Trimming took 7 bases from V and 3 from J, leaving 18 bases between them. Germline CDR1 PRHDT, CDR2 FYEKMQ (reference sequence). This CDR3 region has 15 residues. In DNA form, the CDR3 reads TGTGCCAGCACCTCCACGGCGGGATTTGACTATGGCTACACCTTC. This codes for CASTSTAGFDYGYTF.

This sequence joins TRBV2 and TRBJ2-2; D remains unclear. Trimming cost V 4 bases and J 1 base, with 7 bases left between them. The V gene's germline CDR1 is SNHLY and CDR2 FYNNEI. This CDR3 is built from 14 residues. DNA for the CDR3: TGTGCCAGCAGTGCGGAGAGGAACACCGGGGAGCTGTTTTTT. Its protein product is CASSAERNTGELFF.

The V call is TRBV30, the J call TRBJ1-2; D remains ambiguous. The CDR3 sequence is 11 residues long. CDR1 GTSNPN and CDR2 SVGIG come from the germline V gene (reference sequence). The germline V and J ends were trimmed by 0 bases and 4 bases, with 3 bases remaining between them. In DNA, the CDR3 is TGTGCCTGGAGTGTACTCTATGGCTACACCTTC. This codes for CAWSVLYGYTF.

This clone appeared once. The chain uses TRBV28 and TRBJ1-4, with unresolved D. CDR1 is MDHEN, CDR2 SYDVKM, per germline. The CDR3 has 17 amino acids. The V and J ends lost 4 bases and 3 bases respectively, with 18 bases between them. This CDR3 reads CASSSSGSLVSNEKLFF. CDR3 DNA: TGTGCCAGCAGTTCATCCGGCAGCCTAGTATCTAATGAAAAACTGTTTTTT.

V is TRBV9 and J is TRBJ2-3; tentative D call: TRBD2 (6 bases). Germline V gives CDR1 SGDLS, CDR2 YYNGEE. V lost 3 bases and J lost 2, with 16 bases in between. The CDR3 has 16 amino acids. CDR3 bases: TGTGCCAGCAGCGAGGGCCGGGACTTTTACACAGATACGCAGTATTTT. Encoded protein: CASSEGRDFYTDTQYF.

The chain joins TRBV5-4 to TRBJ1-4; D uncertain. Germline CDR1 is SGHNT and CDR2 is YYREEE (reference sequence). This CDR3 has 12 residues. V was clipped by 3 bases and J by 7 bases, with 7 bases between them. CDR3 bases: TGTGCCAGCAGCTGGGAGAGTGAAAAACTGTTTTTT. Its translation: CASSWESEKLFF.

This chain links TRBV5-1 with TRBJ1-3, with 8 bases that match TRBD1. CDR3 length: 16 amino acids. V lost 4 bases to trimming and J lost 4 bases; unmatched junction nucleotides: 10. Germline V gene lookup returns CDR1 SGHRS and CDR2 YFSETQ. CDR3 residues: CASSQRPTGEGNTIYF. The CDR3, as DNA: TGCGCCAGCAGCCAAAGGCCGACAGGGGAAGGAAACACCATATATTTT.

The chain uses TRBV20-1 and TRBJ2-6; either TRBD1 or TRBD2 may supply D (6 bases each). Germline V gene data show CDR1 as DFQATT and CDR2 as SNEGSKA (reference sequence). The CDR3 covers 15 residues. Trimming removed 3 bases from V and 0 bases from J, with 9 bases in between. The CDR3 DNA sequence: TGCAGTGCTAGTGGGGGGCACTCTGGGGCCAACGTCCTGACTTTC. Residues: CSASGGHSGANVLTF.

This chain links TRBV7-3 with TRBJ2-1, with TRBD1 matching 11 bases. V lost 5 bases to trimming and J lost 8 bases; unmatched junction nucleotides: 14. Looked up from germline, CDR1 is SGHTA and CDR2 is FQGTGA. The CDR3 loop spans 17 amino acids. The CDR3: CASSPRLIGQGADEQFF. For the CDR3, the DNA is TGTGCCAGCAGCCCCCGCCTTATCGGACAGGGGGCGGATGAGCAGTTCTTC. Full variable domain (rest looked up from reference TRBV7-3 and TRBJ2-1): GAGVSQTPSNKVTEKGKYVELRCDPISGHTALYWYRQSLGQGPEFLIYFQGTGAADDSGLPNDRFFAVRPEGSVSTLKIQRTERGDSAVYLCASSPRLIGQGADEQFFGPGTRLTVL.

The J gene is TRBJ2-2, the V gene TRBV7-2; no firm D call. The CDR3 runs 12 residues. Germline values: CDR1 SGHTA, CDR2 FQGNSA. V was clipped by 4 bases and J by 5 bases, with 5 bases between them. The CDR3 DNA sequence: TGTGCCAGCAGCTCCTATACCGGGGAGCTGTTTTTT. Its protein is CASSSYTGELFF.

The chain couples TRBV2 to TRBJ2-3; no clear D. V was trimmed by 7 bases and J by 0 bases, leaving 14 bases between them. Germline V lookup: CDR1 SNHLY, CDR2 FYNNEI. This CDR3 is 15 amino acids long. The CDR3 reads CASTRLRTSTDTQYF. The CDR3 DNA sequence: TGTGCCAGCACCAGACTCCGTACTAGCACAGATACGCAGTATTTT.

The chain carries TRBV27 and TRBJ1-2; D is ambiguous. Per the germline V gene, CDR1 is MNHEY and CDR2 is SMNVEV (reference sequence). The CDR3 has 11 residues. V dropped 9 bases and J dropped 8 bases, with 13 bases sitting between them. The CDR3 loop reads CASRRGGGYTF. As DNA, the CDR3 is TGTGCCAGTCGTCGCGGTGGGGGCTACACCTTC.

This clone was observed a single time. The chain combines TRBV16 with TRBJ2-7, with D uncertain. The CDR3 is made up of 13 amino acids. V gave up 1 base and J gave up 3 bases, with 7 bases separating them. Germline assignment: CDR1 KGHSY and CDR2 FQNENV. In nucleotides, the CDR3 is TGTGCCAGCAGCCAATTCAAATTCTACGAGCAGTACTTC. It translates to CASSQFKFYEQYF. The full variable domain, its missing parts supplied by reference TRBV16 and TRBJ2-7, is GEEVAQTPKHLVRGEGQKAKLYCAPIKGHSYVFWYQQVLKNEFKFLISFQNENVFDETGMPKERFSAKCLPNSPCSLEIQATKLEDSAVYFCASSQFKFYEQYFGPGTRLTVT.

The V and J genes are TRBV15 and TRBJ2-1; 9 bases agree with TRBD2. V shed 4 bases and J 4 bases; nucleotides not matched to a gene: 5. The CDR3 covers 15 residues. The germline V gene encodes CDR1 LNHNV and CDR2 YYDKDF (reference sequence). This CDR3 reads CATSMGSGGYNEQFF. CDR3 DNA: TGTGCCACCAGCATGGGGAGCGGGGGGTACAATGAGCAGTTCTTC.

The table lists this clone with a few counts. The rearrangement joins TRBV6-2 or TRBV6-3 to TRBJ1-6; D is possibly TRBD1 (5 bases). The germline V gene has CDR1 MNHEY and CDR2 SVGEGT. Trimming left V 6 bases short and J 3 bases short, with 12 bases between. The CDR3 length is 15 residues. The CDR3 here is CASSRLRGYNSPLHF. The CDR3 coding sequence is TGTGCCAGCAGCCGACTTAGGGGCTATAATTCACCCCTCCACTTT.

This rearrangement joins TRBV6-1 to TRBJ1-4, with D perhaps matching TRBD1 (6 bases). The CDR3 is made up of 14 amino acids. Per the germline V gene, CDR1 is MNHNS and CDR2 is SASEGT. Trimming shortened V by 1 base and J by 3 bases, and 6 bases separated the two germline ends. The CDR3 nucleotides are TGTGCCAGCAGTGAAGGGACAGCTAATGAAAAACTGTTTTTT. It is translated as CASSEGTANEKLFF.

The gene calls are TRBV19 and TRBJ2-1; possibly TRBD2 for D (5 bases). V shed 7 bases and J shed 5 bases, with 18 bases lying between them. Germline V CDR1 and CDR2: LNHDA, SQIVND (reference sequence). CDR3 size: 15 residues. CDR3 in amino acids: CASTASGSDHNEQFF. In nucleotides, the CDR3 is TGTGCCAGTACAGCCAGCGGTTCAGATCACAATGAGCAGTTCTTC. Combining the CDR3 with reference TRBV19 and TRBJ2-1 gives the whole variable domain DGGITQSPKYLFRKEGQNVTLSCEQNLNHDAMYWYRQDPGQGLRLIYYSQIVNDFQKGDIAEGYSVSREKKESFPLTVTSAQKNPTAFYLCASTASGSDHNEQFFGPGTRLTVL.

This clone is a singleton in its sample. Germline and junction disagree at one end, which may indicate a read error. The rearrangement uses TRBV6-4 and TRBJ1-4; unclear D gene. This CDR3 has 13 residues. Germline CDR1 and CDR2: MRHNA and SNTAGT. CDR3 residues: CASSANSNGKLFF. The CDR3 nucleotides are TGTGCCAGCAGTGCCAACAGCAATGGAAAACTGTTTTTT.

Ten or more counts support this clone. The genes are TRBV7-9 and TRBJ1-4; no firm D call. V dropped 5 bases and J dropped 0 bases, with 7 bases sitting between them. This CDR3 is 14 amino acids long. Germline lookup yields CDR1 SEHNR and CDR2 FQNEAQ (reference sequence). The CDR3 DNA sequence: TGTGCCAGCAGCAGCTTTGCAACTAATGAAAAACTGTTTTTT. Translated, it gives CASSSFATNEKLFF.

A few counts support this clone. This chain connects TRBV6-5 to TRBJ1-5, with D perhaps matching TRBD1 (5 bases). The CDR3 totals 13 residues. Germline-derived CDR1 and CDR2 are MNHEY and SVGAGI. V lost 8 bases to trimming and J lost 7 bases, with 15 bases between them. Written as DNA, the CDR3 is TGTGCCAGCTCTCGGGGGAGAGAGCAGCCCCAGCATTTT. It translates to CASSRGREQPQHF.

The chain uses TRBV7-9 and TRBJ1-2; D remains ambiguous. The germline CDR1 and CDR2 sequences are SEHNR and FQNEAQ (reference sequence). This CDR3 is 12 amino acids long. V was trimmed by 5 bases and J by 1 base, leaving 5 bases between them. CDR3 sequence: CASSPSNYGYTF. The CDR3 DNA follows: TGTGCCAGCAGCCCCAGTAACTATGGCTACACCTTC.